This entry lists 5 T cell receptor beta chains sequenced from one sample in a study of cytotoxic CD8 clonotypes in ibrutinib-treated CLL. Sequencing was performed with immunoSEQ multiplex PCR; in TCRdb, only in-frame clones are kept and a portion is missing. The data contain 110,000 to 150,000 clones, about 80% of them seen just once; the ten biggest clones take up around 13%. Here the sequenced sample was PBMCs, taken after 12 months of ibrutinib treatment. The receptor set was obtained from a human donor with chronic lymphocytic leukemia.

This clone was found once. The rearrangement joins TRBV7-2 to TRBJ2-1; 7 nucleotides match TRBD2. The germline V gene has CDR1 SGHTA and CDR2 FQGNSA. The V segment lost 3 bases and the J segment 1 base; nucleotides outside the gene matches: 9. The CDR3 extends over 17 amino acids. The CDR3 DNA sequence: TGTGCCAGCAGCTTTCCGGGACTACGGGGATCCTACAATGAGCAGTTCTTC. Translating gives CASSFPGLRGSYNEQFF.

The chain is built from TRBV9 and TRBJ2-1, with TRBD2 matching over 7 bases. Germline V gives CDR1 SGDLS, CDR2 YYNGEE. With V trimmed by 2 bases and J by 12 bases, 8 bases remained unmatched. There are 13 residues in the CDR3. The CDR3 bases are TGTGCCAGCAGCGTTAGTTCGGGAGGCGGGCAGTTCTTC. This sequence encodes CASSVSSGGGQFF.

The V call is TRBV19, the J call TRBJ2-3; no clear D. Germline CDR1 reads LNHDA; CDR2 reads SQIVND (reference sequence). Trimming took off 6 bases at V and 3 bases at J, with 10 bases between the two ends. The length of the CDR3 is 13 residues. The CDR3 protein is CASRGVGTDTQYF. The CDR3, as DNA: TGTGCCAGTAGGGGCGTTGGAACAGATACGCAGTATTTT.

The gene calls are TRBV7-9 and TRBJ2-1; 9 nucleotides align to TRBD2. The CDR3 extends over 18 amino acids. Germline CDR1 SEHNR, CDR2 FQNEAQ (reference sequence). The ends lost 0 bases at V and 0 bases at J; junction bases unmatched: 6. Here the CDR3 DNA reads TGTGCCAGCAGCTTAGCGCGTCCTAGCGGGAACTCCTACAATGAGCAGTTCTTC. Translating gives CASSLARPSGNSYNEQFF.

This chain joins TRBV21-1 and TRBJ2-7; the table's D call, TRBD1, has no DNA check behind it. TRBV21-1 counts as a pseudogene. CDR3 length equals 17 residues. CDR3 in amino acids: CASSNPQGAAASYEQYF. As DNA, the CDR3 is TGTGCCAGCAGCAACCCACAAGGGGCGGCGGCCTCCTACGAGCAGTACTTC.